This TCR beta chain is from a study of cytomegalovirus exposure and HLA in healthy donors. Study details: Early on, a data release was issued that held approximately 78 million unique TCRs from HLA-typed donors. Study-wide points: Presence/absence analyses treated sequencing depth as roughly uniform across donors. A previous analysis found most TCR beta V segments productive roughly 87% or roughly 30% of the time. HLA alleles were associated with fewer than 20,000 TCR beta sequences in a later analysis at 0.05 false discovery rate.

Use of 60 Vbeta and 13 Jbeta primers characterized the PCR. Assay: immunoSEQ multiplex PCR; the TCRdb copy retains only in-frame clones and omits some. This table has 150,000 to 200,000 clones, about four fifths appearing once. A word on this clone: Its matching antigen is unknown.

The germline V gene has CDR1 SGHAT and CDR2 FQNNGV. With 6 bases removed from V and 5 bases from J, the gap between germline ends came to 25 bases. This CDR3 contains 17 residues. The sample consisted of PBMCs. This TCR derives from a woman aged 18-29 years in good health and CMV-seropositive. V gene TRBV11-2 combines with J gene TRBJ2-5; possible D gene TRBD2, 6 bases. CDR3 region: CASSSRARGGRRETQYF. The CDR3, as DNA: TGTGCCAGCAGTTCCCGGGCGAGGGGAGGCAGAAGGGAGACCCAGTACTTC. The full variable domain, completed using reference TRBV11-2 and TRBJ2-5, is EAGVAQSPRYKIIEKRQSVAFWCNPISGHATLYWYQQILGQGPKLLIQFQNNGVVDDSQLPKDRFSAERLKGVDSTLKIQPAKLEDSAVYLCASSSRARGGRRETQYFGPGTRLLVL.